Below are 27 T cell receptor beta chains sequenced from a single sample in a study of CD8+CD57+ T cells in acquired aplastic anemia. Genomic DNA templated the TCR beta VDJ and CDR3 profiling. TCRdb passed the reads through MiXCR, listing each CDR3 protein once. The sample shows under 250,000 distinct CDR3 sequences, approximately 35% of them seen only once. Input material: sorted CD4+, CD8+, or CD8+CD57+ T cells (not recorded which) from PBMCs. The source is a human donor in good health, serving as a control.

This clonotype showed up many times. This chain connects TRBV19 to TRBJ1-2; TRBD1 matches at 7 bases. The CDR3 totals 13 residues. V gave up 7 bases and J gave up 6 bases; unmatched junction bases: 8. Germline CDR1 is LNHDA and CDR2 is SQIVND (reference sequence). The CDR3 DNA follows: TGTGCCAGTAAATTACAGGGGAAGGATGGCTACACCTTC. Residues: CASKLQGKDGYTF. Full variable domain (outside the CDR3, taken from reference TRBV19 and TRBJ1-2): DGGITQSPKYLFRKEGQNVTLSCEQNLNHDAMYWYRQDPGQGLRLIYYSQIVNDFQKGDIAEGYSVSREKKESFPLTVTSAQKNPTAFYLCASKLQGKDGYTFGSGTRLTVV.

This clonotype was recorded at least ten times. The chain recombines TRBV7-9 with TRBJ2-5, with D possibly matching TRBD1 (5 bases). CDR3 length equals 14 residues. V lost 7 bases, J lost 0 bases, and 12 bases lay in between. Germline loops: CDR1 SEHNR, CDR2 FQNEAQ (reference sequence). DNA of the CDR3: TGTGCCAGCACAGGGTTTGTCGACCAAGAGACCCAGTACTTC. Translated, it gives CASTGFVDQETQYF.

The sample holds a few counts of this clonotype. The CDR3 is CASSQRTGALNTEAFF. CDR3 coding DNA: TGTGCCAGCAGTCAACGGACAGGGGCCTTGAACACTGAAGCTTTCTTT. V usage is TRBV12-3 or TRBV12-4 and J usage is TRBJ1-1; 9 nucleotides match TRBD1. The junction had 7 bases not matched to a gene; V was cut back by 5 bases and J by 0 bases. This CDR3 has 16 amino acids.

This clonotype was detected a few times. The CDR3 DNA reads TGCGCCAGCAGCATAGACAGGAGCCGGGGTAATGGCTACACCTTC. Its translation: CASSIDRSRGNGYTF. The rearrangement joins TRBV5-1 to TRBJ1-2, with D perhaps matching TRBD1 (6 bases). The CDR3 runs to 15 residues. V was cut by 4 bases and J by 6 bases, with 19 bases left in between. The germline CDR1 and CDR2 sequences are SGHRS and YFSETQ.

The genes are TRBV15 and TRBJ2-3, with 7 positions matching TRBD2. Germline CDR1 is LNHNV and CDR2 is YYDKDF (reference sequence). The CDR3 is 15 amino acids. After removal of 3 bases from V and 1 base from J, the junction contained 4 bases not matched to a gene. The CDR3 nucleotides read TGTGCCACCAGCAGTAGGCTAGCGGGCACAGATACGCAGTATTTT. Translating gives CATSSRLAGTDTQYF.

A word on this clonotype: A much larger clone is a single base away; this may be a read error. The chain employs TRBV5-5 and TRBJ1-4; 9 bases align to TRBD1. Germline-derived CDR1 and CDR2 are SGHKS and YYEKEE (reference sequence). This CDR3 is 16 amino acids long. The V segment lost 0 bases and the J segment 7 bases; nucleotides outside the gene matches: 7. CDR3 in amino acids: CASSLGGDRVGEKLFF. As DNA, the CDR3 is TGTGCCAGCAGCTTGGGGGGGGACAGGGTTGGTGAAAAACTGTTTTTT. Full variable domain (rest looked up from reference TRBV5-5 and TRBJ1-4): DAGVTQSPTHLIKTRGQQVTLRCSPISGHKSVSWYQQVLGQGPQFIFQYYEKEERGRGNFPDRFSARQFPNYSSELNVNALLLGDSALYLCASSLGGDRVGEKLFFGSGTQLSVL.

The table lists this clonotype with many counts. The chain couples TRBV7-2 to TRBJ2-7; D is undetermined. This CDR3 has 14 residues. Trimming took 1 base from V and 1 from J, leaving 8 bases between them. Germline assignment: CDR1 SGHTA and CDR2 FQGNSA. CDR3 sequence: CASSLEVGSYEQYF. The CDR3 DNA reads TGTGCCAGCAGCTTAGAGGTGGGATCCTACGAGCAGTACTTC. The entire variable domain, with the rest obtained from reference TRBV7-2 and TRBJ2-7, is as follows: GAGVSQSPSNKVTEKGKDVELRCDPISGHTALYWYRQSLGQGLEFLIYFQGNSAPDKSGLPSDRFSAERTGGSVSTLTIQRTQQEDSAVYLCASSLEVGSYEQYFGPGTRLTVT.

This chain joins TRBV4-1 and TRBJ1-4; the D is unclear. The germline CDR1 and CDR2 sequences are MGHRA and YSYEKL. This CDR3 spans 15 amino acids. The V and J ends lost 1 base and 7 bases respectively, with 13 bases between them. The CDR3 bases are TGCGCCAGCAGCCAAGGATCCGGTAGTAGTGAAAAACTGTTTTTT. As protein: CASSQGSGSSEKLFF.

The V gene is TRBV29-1, the J gene TRBJ2-7, with a tentative D call TRBD1 (5 bases). Germline V CDR1 and CDR2: SQVTM, ANQGSEA. The CDR3 length is 11 residues. Trimming took 5 bases from V and 6 from J, leaving 11 bases between them. In DNA, the CDR3 is TGCAGCGTTTCAACAGGTGGCGAGCAGTACTTC. This codes for CSVSTGGEQYF.

The rearrangement joins TRBV2 to TRBJ1-2, with a weak D call TRBD1 (5 bases). The CDR3 loop spans 13 amino acids. Trimming shortened V by 4 bases and J by 2 bases, and 8 bases separated the two germline ends. Per the germline V gene, CDR1 is SNHLY and CDR2 is FYNNEI. CDR3 residues: CASSARQNYGYTF. The CDR3 nucleotides read TGTGCCAGCAGTGCCAGACAGAACTATGGCTACACCTTC.

The V call is TRBV15, the J call TRBJ2-6; no reliable D call. The CDR3 sequence is 16 residues long. In germline, CDR1 is LNHNV, CDR2 YYDKDF (reference sequence). Deletions cut 0 bases from V and 4 bases from J, with 10 bases between. CDR3 DNA sequence: TGTGCCACCAGCAGAGATGGGGTTGGGGGGGCCAACGTCCTGACTTTC. This sequence encodes CATSRDGVGGANVLTF.

In the case of this clonotype: Being one base from a much bigger clone, this may be a read error. The CDR3 region has the DNA TGTGCCGGTAGTATGGTCGCGGGAGCTTCCTACGAGCAGTACTTC. It is translated as CAGSMVAGASYEQYF. The chain is built from TRBV19 and TRBJ2-7, with TRBD2 matching 7 bases. There are 15 residues in the CDR3. CDR1 LNHDA and CDR2 SQIVND come from the germline V gene (reference sequence). The whole variable domain, filled in from reference TRBV19 and TRBJ2-7, reads DGGITQSPKYLFRKEGQNVTLSCEQNLNHDAMYWYRQDPGQGLRLIYYSQIVNDFQKGDIAEGYSVSREKKESFPLTVTSAQKNPTAFYLCAGSMVAGASYEQYFGPGTRLTVT.

The chain combines TRBV19 with TRBJ1-2; D ambiguous. This CDR3 contains 12 residues. Germline V lookup: CDR1 LNHDA, CDR2 SQIVND (reference sequence). V was pared by 2 bases and J by 7 bases, with 8 bases between. The DNA for the CDR3 is TGTGCCAGTAGTATACGGCAGGCTGGCTACACCTTC. It translates to CASSIRQAGYTF.

This clonotype was recorded many times. V usage is TRBV2 and J usage is TRBJ2-3; TRBD2 is a possible D gene (6 bases). Per germline, CDR1 SNHLY and CDR2 FYNNEI. This CDR3 is built from 13 residues. Trimming cost V 4 bases and J 2 bases, with 7 bases left between them. CDR3 DNA: TGTGCCAGCAGTGGGGACTTCACAGATACGCAGTATTTT. Its translation is CASSGDFTDTQYF.

This clonotype has a count of ten or more. J is TRBJ1-6 and V is TRBV7-3, with 9 positions matching TRBD1. The CDR3 runs 15 residues. Germline V CDR1 and CDR2: SGHTA, FQGTGA. V was clipped by 3 bases and J by 7 bases; unmatched bases: 4. The CDR3 bases are TGTGCCAGCAGCTTGACCGGGACAGGGAATTCACCCCTCCACTTT. Residues: CASSLTGTGNSPLHF.

The V call is TRBV3-1, the J call TRBJ2-5, with D maybe TRBD2 (5 bases). The CDR3 covers 16 residues. CDR1 and CDR2 from the germline V gene are LGHDT and YNNKEL (reference sequence). The V and J ends lost 4 bases and 1 base respectively, with 16 bases between them. Here the CDR3 DNA reads TGTGCCAGCAGCCCATCCAAGCAGCGGCTCCAAGAGACCCAGTACTTC. Amino acid sequence: CASSPSKQRLQETQYF.

The chain carries TRBV24-1 and TRBJ2-3; a possible D gene is TRBD2 (6 bases). The CDR3 covers 13 residues. V shed 9 bases and J shed 0 bases, with 9 bases lying between them. CDR1 and CDR2 (germline): KGHDR, SFDVKD. CDR3 in DNA: TGTGCCACCGGTAGCGGCAGCACAGATACGCAGTATTTT. Translated, it gives CATGSGSTDTQYF.

This chain connects TRBV25-1 to TRBJ2-7; 8 bases are a match to TRBD1. This CDR3 region has 15 residues. Germline assignment: CDR1 MGHDK and CDR2 SYGVNS. V lost 5 bases and J lost 4; bases outside the gene matches: 10. The CDR3 DNA reads as TGTGCCAGCAGTACATGGACAGGGTTGCGGTACGAGCAGTACTTC. Encoded protein: CASSTWTGLRYEQYF.

This clonotype was found many times. The J gene is TRBJ1-1, the V gene TRBV7-2; TRBD1 might be the D (6 bases). This CDR3 has 13 residues. Between the trimmed V and J ends, which lost 1 base and 11 bases, there was a span of 14 bases. Germline V gene sequence: CDR1 SGHTA, CDR2 FQGNSA. The CDR3 reads CASSLDWGRQAFF. CDR3 coding DNA: TGTGCCAGCAGCTTAGATTGGGGGCGCCAGGCTTTCTTT.

In the case of this clonotype: This may arise from a read error, as a much more abundant clone is one base away. This chain uses TRBV7-2 with TRBJ1-2; no clear D gene. The CDR3 totals 13 residues. The V gene's germline CDR1 is SGHTA and CDR2 FQGNSA. Trimming took off 6 bases at V and 6 bases at J, with 14 bases between the two ends. The CDR3 loop is CASSPAPNHGYTF. CDR3 DNA: TGTGCCAGCAGTCCAGCACCCAACCATGGCTACACCTTC.

This clonotype was recorded at least ten times. The chain couples TRBV19 to TRBJ2-7; 9 bases map to TRBD1. The germline V gene has CDR1 LNHDA and CDR2 SQIVND (reference sequence). With 1 base clipped from V and 2 bases from J, the junction kept 3 bases outside the gene matches. This CDR3 has 15 amino acids. CDR3 bases: TGTGCCAGTAGTATAGGACAGGGGGGAACCTACGAGCAGTACTTC. This codes for CASSIGQGGTYEQYF.

As to this clonotype: Given a much more abundant clone one base away, this may be a read error. The chain couples TRBV19 to TRBJ1-1; 9 bases agree with TRBD1. V was clipped by 7 bases and J by 2 bases; unmatched bases: 8. Germline CDR1 LNHDA, CDR2 SQIVND (reference sequence). This CDR3 comprises 15 residues. This chain's CDR3 is CASNFSDRGNTEAFF. In nucleotides, the CDR3 is TGTGCCAGTAATTTTTCGGACAGGGGCAACACTGAAGCTTTCTTT.

This clonotype has a count of ten or more. The J gene is TRBJ1-2, the V gene TRBV19; possibly TRBD1 for D (6 bases). In germline, CDR1 is LNHDA, CDR2 SQIVND (reference sequence). The V gene lost 2 bases and the J gene lost 0 bases, with 16 bases spanning the gap. The CDR3 totals 17 residues. The DNA of the CDR3 is TGTGCCAGTAGTATAAACTCCGCACAGGGCCCTAACTATGGCTACACCTTC. This translates into CASSINSAQGPNYGYTF.

The chain recombines TRBV25-1 with TRBJ1-2; TRBD1 is a possible D gene (6 bases). This CDR3 is built from 13 residues. Germline CDR1 reads MGHDK; CDR2 reads SYGVNS. The V end was cut by 1 base, the J end by 4 bases, with 7 bases between. The CDR3 protein is CASSELGGYGYTF. The CDR3 DNA follows: TGTGCCAGCAGTGAATTAGGGGGCTATGGCTACACCTTC.

This clonotype has a count of ten or more. The genes are TRBV11-2 and TRBJ1-6; TRBD1 matches at 8 bases. The germline CDR1 and CDR2 sequences are SGHAT and FQNNGV. This CDR3 contains 17 residues. The junction had 10 bases not matched to a gene; V was cut back by 2 bases and J by 7 bases. The CDR3 DNA sequence: TGTGCCAGCAGCTTACGGACAGGGACCTCTGCAAATTCACCCCTCCACTTT. This translates into CASSLRTGTSANSPLHF.

The CDR3 DNA reads TGCGCCAGCAGCCGGGAACCAGTTTACACTGAAGCTTTCTTT. It yields the protein CASSREPVYTEAFF. The V gene is TRBV5-1, the J gene TRBJ1-1; D unclear. CDR1 SGHRS and CDR2 YFSETQ come from the germline V gene. V was clipped by 4 bases and J by 3 bases, with 13 bases between them. The CDR3 covers 14 residues. The full variable domain, rest sourced from reference TRBV5-1 and TRBJ1-1, is KAGVTQTPRYLIKTRGQQVTLSCSPISGHRSVSWYQQTPGQGLQFLFEYFSETQRNKGNFPGRFSGRQFSNSRSEMNVSTLELGDSALYLCASSREPVYTEAFFGQGTRLTVV.

The chain carries TRBV6-1 and TRBJ2-7; TRBD2 matches 7 bases. This CDR3 contains 16 residues. V gave up 6 bases and J gave up 5 bases; unmatched junction bases: 16. Germline V gene data show CDR1 as MNHNS and CDR2 as SASEGT. The CDR3 sequence: CASSPAGVLGSDEQYF. The CDR3 DNA reads TGTGCCAGCAGCCCGGCGGGGGTCTTGGGGTCGGACGAGCAGTACTTC.